The clone carrying this T cell receptor beta chain came up once. The sample is drawn from a study of OX40 agonist ivuxolimab in advanced cancers. This CDR3 is 12 amino acids long. V shed 2 bases and J shed 5 bases, with 7 bases lying between them. CDR1 MNHEY and CDR2 SMNVEV come from the germline V gene (reference sequence). Measured with immunoSEQ multiplex PCR; TCRdb has only the in-frame clones, and not every one. The table lists 20,000 to 30,000 clones, about four fifths of them singletons. Sequenced material: CD4+ or CD8+ T cells sorted from blood, taken in a trial of the OX40 agonist ivuxolimab. This receptor was obtained from an adult with an advanced solid tumor such as melanoma, head and neck, liver or kidney cancer. The chain recombines TRBV27 with TRBJ2-7; tentatively, D is TRBD1 (6 bases). The CDR3 bases are TGTGCCAGCAGTTTAGGGGGCCACGAGCAGTACTTC. Residues: CASSLGGHEQYF.